This TCR beta chain was sequenced during a study of T cells in Graves' hyperthyroidism and ophthalmopathy. Study findings and constraints: Expanded thyroid clonotypes (above 0.001) were mostly also found in blood.

V was clipped by 6 bases and J by 8 bases, with 4 bases between them. The CDR3 is 9 residues long. Looked up from germline, CDR1 is SGHAT and CDR2 is FQNNGV. RNA transcripts yielded amplified TCR beta CDR3 regions. The HTBI set primed first-round TCR CDR3 RT-PCR. TCRdb processed the multiplex PCR reads anew with MiXCR; each CDR3 protein has one entry. In the table there are 610,000 or so distinct CDR3 sequences, just over 45% of which are singletons. The diagnostic basis comprised clinical symptoms, serum thyroxine and TRAb, thyroid ultrasound and orbital computed tomography. A word on this clonotype: Its cognate antigen is unknown.

The receptor comes from a woman aged 18 to 35 with Graves' hyperthyroidism. The chain links TRBV11-2 to TRBJ2-5; D ambiguous. Source material: peripheral blood or thyroid tissue (not recorded which). The CDR3 bases are TGTGCCAGCAGACAAACCCAGTACTTC. Translated: CASRQTQYF.